The clone carrying this TCR beta chain has a handful of counts. This specimen belongs to a study of T cells in Graves' hyperthyroidism and ophthalmopathy. The CDR3 totals 13 residues. With 5 bases removed from V and 8 bases from J, the gap between germline ends came to 15 bases. RNA transcripts gave rise to amplified TCR beta CDR3 regions. Carried out on the TCR CDR3, a first-round RT-PCR used the HTBI primer set. TCRdb re-analysed the multiplex PCR reads in MiXCR, keeping a single row per CDR3 protein. The sample lists fewer than 400,000 distinct CDR3 sequences, about 25% occurring once. Aged 18 to 65, the patients had hyperthyroidism that was newly diagnosed and had lasted under 2 months. Exclusion followed for patients with uncontrolled infection, other autoimmune disease, pregnancy or lactation.

Material for sequencing was blood. This chain links TRBV12-3 or TRBV12-4 with TRBJ1-2, with TRBD1 as a possible D gene (5 bases). The sequence came from a man in his forties or fifties with Graves' hyperthyroidism. The CDR3 DNA follows: TGTGCCAGCAGTAACGGGGGAGTAGGAGGCTACACCTTC. Translated, it gives CASSNGGVGGYTF.